This T cell receptor (beta chain) was sequenced in a study of T-cell reconstitution after alpha-beta-depleted transplantation in children. TCRbeta library construction was performed incorporating unique molecular identifiers. TCRdb ran MiXCR on the PCR reads and lists one entry per CDR3 protein. The table has about 440,000 distinct CDR3 sequences, about 45% seen once; the top ten hold under 35%. Broader study findings: Expanded graft clones numbering several hundred reportedly gave rise to alpha-beta T cells about two months after transplant. T-cell counts and diversity at one year following transplant were attributed mainly to newly produced T cells. Surviving recipient T cells and thymic progenitors produced the high day-60 TCRbeta diversity seen in some patients.

Worth noting for this clonotype: Antigen: not known.

Germline loops: CDR1 MDHEN, CDR2 SYDVKM. This CDR3 has 13 residues. V was trimmed by 4 bases and J by 4 bases, leaving 10 bases between them. This sample comprised PBMCs, obtained before TCRalphabeta/CD19-depleted stem cell transplant. The clonotype comes from a girl aged 2-10 years with aplastic anemia, due to receive a stem cell transplant. The chain links TRBV28 to TRBJ2-5; D is possibly TRBD2 (6 bases). The CDR3, as DNA: TGTGCCAGCAGTTATTTCGGGGGAGAGACCCAGTACTTC. Translation gives CASSYFGGETQYF.